These T cell receptor beta chains were read from a single sample in a study of blood T cell repertoires in COVID-19. Produced via immunoSEQ multiplex PCR; TCRdb's table is partial and in-frame only. The sample shows a few hundred thousand clones, roughly nine tenths of them seen only once. The sample comprised PBMCs or T cells enriched from blood (not recorded which). These receptors were obtained from a woman between 18 and 29 years old who had recovered from COVID-19. Both conserved end residues are part of each CDR3. D genes are given only for firm matches. Size values are once, few and many counts, or a class for expanded clones, and some rows have none.

J gene: TRBJ2-3; V gene: TRBV4-1; D gene: .; clone size: .; CDR3 DNA: TGCGCCAGCAGCCAAGATCCTAGCACAGATACGCAGTATTTT; CDR3 protein: CASSQDPSTDTQYF
J gene: TRBJ1-5; V gene: TRBV2; D gene: .; clone size: once; CDR3 DNA: TGTGCCAGCAGTGAAGGAGGACGGACTAATCAGCCCCAGCATTTT; CDR3 protein: CASSEGGRTNQPQHF
J gene: TRBJ1-2; V gene: TRBV5-6; D gene: .; clone size: .; CDR3 DNA: TGTGCCAGCAGCTTGAGCGTACGGAACTATGGCTACACCTTC; CDR3 protein: CASSLSVRNYGYTF
J gene: TRBJ1-6; V gene: TRBV27; D gene: TRBD1; clone size: .; CDR3 DNA: TGTGCCAGCAGTCTAGCCGGGACAGCGAATTCACCCCTCCACTTT; CDR3 protein: CASSLAGTANSPLHF
J gene: TRBJ2-7; V gene: TRBV28; D gene: TRBD1; clone size: few; CDR3 DNA: TGTGCCGTAGGGGCCCGGGACAGGGGGGTACTGTTAGACTTC; CDR3 protein: CAVGARDRGVLLDF
J gene: TRBJ1-3; V gene: TRBV19; D gene: TRBD1; clone size: once; CDR3 DNA: TGTGCCAGTAGTATGAACAGGGGGAACCCTGGAAACACCATATATTTT; CDR3 protein: CASSMNRGNPGNTIYF
J gene: TRBJ2-7; V gene: TRBV5-4; D gene: TRBD1; clone size: few; CDR3 DNA: TGTGCCAGCAGCTTGGCAGGGGGCGACGAGCAGTACTTC; CDR3 protein: CASSLAGGDEQYF
J gene: TRBJ2-5; V gene: TRBV25-1; D gene: TRBD2; clone size: once; CDR3 DNA: TGTGCCAGCAGTGACTTAGCGGGGGTCCAAGAGACCCAGTACTTC; CDR3 protein: CASSDLAGVQETQYF
J gene: TRBJ1-2; V gene: TRBV28; D gene: TRBD1; clone size: few; CDR3 DNA: TGTGCCAGCAGCATCGACAGGGGGCAAAGCTACACCTTC; CDR3 protein: CASSIDRGQSYTF
J gene: TRBJ2-7; V gene: TRBV6-5; D gene: .; clone size: .; CDR3 DNA: TGTGCCAGCACCAGAGTGCCGGAGGGGTCCTACGAGCAGTACTTC; CDR3 protein: CASTRVPEGSYEQYF
J gene: TRBJ2-7; V gene: TRBV14; D gene: TRBD2; clone size: .; CDR3 DNA: TGTGCGAGCGGGAGCTCCTACGAGCAGTACTTC; CDR3 protein: CASGSSYEQYF
J gene: TRBJ2-1; V gene: TRBV27; D gene: .; clone size: .; CDR3 DNA: TGTGCCAGCAGGGACTTCAACTCCTACAATGAGCAGTTCTTC; CDR3 protein: CASRDFNSYNEQFF
J gene: TRBJ1-2; V gene: TRBV5-1; D gene: TRBD1; clone size: .; CDR3 DNA: TGCGCCAGCAGCTTGGGGGACAGGCAATATGGCTACACCTTC; CDR3 protein: CASSLGDRQYGYTF
J gene: TRBJ2-3; V gene: TRBV5-1; D gene: TRBD2; clone size: .; CDR3 DNA: TGCGCCAGCAGCCCAGGGACTAGCGGGGGGGCAGATACGCAGTATTTT; CDR3 protein: CASSPGTSGGADTQYF